This TCR beta chain was obtained from a study of T-cell memory formation after mild COVID-19. Study outcomes and limitations: CD4+ clones that contracted lay mainly in CM and EM; CD8+ ones lay in EMRA. Prior to infection, memory already included some responding clones, suggesting cross-reactive memory joined. Later expanders leaned toward CD4+, whereas clones contracting from day 15 to 85 were balanced CD4/CD8.

Details on this clonotype: Its antigen is still unknown.

CDR3 length: 12 residues. V lost 3 bases, J lost 5 bases, and 10 bases lay in between. Germline V gene lookup returns CDR1 GTSNPN and CDR2 SVGIG (reference sequence). Via MiXCR, TCRdb re-called the 5' RACE reads, giving one row per CDR3 protein. The sample contains some 330,000 distinct CDR3 sequences, roughly 21% of which appear only once. This sequence originates from an adult woman who had mild COVID-19 (a few samples of this study predate the infection). Cell type and time point are not known. The sequencing input was PBMCs or a T cell subset sorted from them (not recorded which). The chain joins TRBV30 to TRBJ2-5; D unresolved. CDR3 DNA sequence: TGTGCCTGGAGCACAGCCGGGGAGACCCAGTACTTC. Its protein product is CAWSTAGETQYF.